The source of this T cell receptor (beta chain) is a study of cytomegalovirus exposure and HLA in healthy donors. The germline V gene encodes CDR1 MGHRA and CDR2 YSYEKL. This CDR3 spans 15 amino acids. The PCR was carried out with 60 Vbeta primers and 13 Jbeta primers. The repertoire was sequenced with immunoSEQ multiplex PCR; TCRdb's copy has only in-frame clones and lacks some. The profile shows around 200,000 clones, about 80% of them singletons. Comments on this clone: The junction departs from the called germline gene at one end, perhaps through a read error.

The sequenced sample consisted of PBMCs. This clonotype was sampled from a man between 35 and 55 years old in good health and CMV-seropositive. This chain links TRBV4-1 with TRBJ1-5; 8 bases match TRBD1. CDR3 residues: CASSQTTGGGQPQHF. The CDR3 DNA reads TGTGCCAGCAGCCAGACAACAGGGGGAGGGCAGCCCCAGCATTTT.